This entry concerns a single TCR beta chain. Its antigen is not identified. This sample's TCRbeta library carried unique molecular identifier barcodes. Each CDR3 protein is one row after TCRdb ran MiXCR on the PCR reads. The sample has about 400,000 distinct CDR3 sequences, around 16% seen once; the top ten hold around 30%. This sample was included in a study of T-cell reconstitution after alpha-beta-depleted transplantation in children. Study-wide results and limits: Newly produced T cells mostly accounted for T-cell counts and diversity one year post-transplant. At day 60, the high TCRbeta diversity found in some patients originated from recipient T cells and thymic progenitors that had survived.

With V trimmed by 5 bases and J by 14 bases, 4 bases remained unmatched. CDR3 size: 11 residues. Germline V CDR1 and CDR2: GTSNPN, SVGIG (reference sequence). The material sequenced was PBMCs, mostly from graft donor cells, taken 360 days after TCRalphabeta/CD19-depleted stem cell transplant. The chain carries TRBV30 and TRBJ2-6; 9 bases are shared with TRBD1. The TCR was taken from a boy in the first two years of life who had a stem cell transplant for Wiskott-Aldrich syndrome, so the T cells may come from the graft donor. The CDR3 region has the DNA TGTGCCTGGTCGGGACAGGGACTCCTGACTTTC. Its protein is CAWSGQGLLTF.